This note documents a single TCR beta chain sequence. The data are from a study of blood T cell repertoires in COVID-19. V lost 2 bases, J lost 6 bases, and 11 bases lay in between. The V gene's germline CDR1 is SGHTA and CDR2 FQGTGA. This CDR3 has 15 residues. Some clones are missing from TCRdb's copy, which holds only in-frame ones; the method was immunoSEQ multiplex PCR. The profile covers 300,000 to 350,000 clones, with approximately 90% appearing a single time and roughly 3.6% taken by the ten largest. What was sequenced was PBMCs or T cells enriched from blood (not recorded which). The TCR originated in a woman aged 25 to 45 who had been exposed to COVID-19. The chain is built from TRBV7-3 and TRBJ1-6; maybe TRBD1 (6 bases). Written as DNA, the CDR3 is TGTGCCAGCAGCTTAGGTCCAGGGGTTAATTCACCCCTCCACTTT. Encoded protein: CASSLGPGVNSPLHF.